These 12 T cell receptor beta chains were all obtained from the same sample, sequenced in a study of blood T cell repertoires in COVID-19. Profiling relied on immunoSEQ multiplex PCR, and the TCRdb table lists in-frame clones only, not all of them. This sample has approximately 250,000 clones; about 82% occur once, and the top ten carry around 6.5%. The sample consisted of peripheral blood. The receptors come from a woman aged 55-69 years with active or convalescent COVID-19.

V and J are TRBV5-8 and TRBJ2-3, with 10 nucleotides matching TRBD2. Trimming cost V 0 bases and J 3 bases; bases outside gene matches: 1. There are 15 residues in the CDR3. Per germline, CDR1 SGHTS and CDR2 YDEGEE. The CDR3 here is CASSLVSGGTDTQYF. As DNA, the CDR3 is TGTGCCAGCAGCTTGGTTAGCGGGGGGACAGATACGCAGTATTTT. Using reference TRBV5-8 and TRBJ2-3 for the parts outside the CDR3, the full variable domain is EAGVTQSPTHLIKTRGQQATLRCSPISGHTSVYWYQQALGLGLQFLLWYDEGEERNRGNFPPRFSGRQFPNYSSELNVNALELEDSALYLCASSLVSGGTDTQYFGPGTRLTVL.

V and J are TRBV6-2 or TRBV6-3 and TRBJ2-5, with 8 bases matching TRBD2. CDR3 length equals 16 residues. Germline values: CDR1 MNHEY, CDR2 SVGEGT. The junction had 10 bases not matched to a gene; V was cut back by 2 bases and J by 5 bases. CDR3 DNA sequence: TGTGCCAGCAGTTACGTTTTCGGGGGGGGCCCGGAGACCCAGTACTTC. It translates to CASSYVFGGGPETQYF.

V and J are TRBV6-6 and TRBJ2-7, with 8 bases lining up with TRBD1. After removal of 5 bases from V and 2 bases from J, the junction contained 5 bases not matched to a gene. The CDR3 covers 14 residues. Germline lookup yields CDR1 MNHNY and CDR2 SVGAGI (reference sequence). CDR3 region: CASSRRDRPYEQYV. In nucleotides, the CDR3 is TGTGCCAGCAGTCGCCGGGACAGGCCCTACGAGCAGTACGTC.

This clone occurred once. J is TRBJ2-3 and V is TRBV7-2; 8 bases align to TRBD2. J gave up 2 bases and V 5 bases, and 9 bases lay outside the gene matches. CDR3 length: 16 amino acids. Germline loops: CDR1 SGHTA, CDR2 FQGNSA. For the CDR3, the DNA is TGTGCCAGCAGCCTTAAACCACTAGCGGCCACAGATACGCAGTATTTT. This gives the protein CASSLKPLAATDTQYF.

The chain joins TRBV29-1 to TRBJ1-1, with 9 positions matching TRBD1. Germline CDR1 SQVTM, CDR2 ANQGSEA. The V and J ends lost 3 bases and 6 bases, in that order; junction bases with no gene match: 5. The length of the CDR3 is 13 residues. The CDR3, as DNA: TGCAGCGTTGATGACAGGGGGGGATCTGAAGCTTTCTTT. Residues: CSVDDRGGSEAFF.

This clone appeared once. The chain couples TRBV7-8 to TRBJ2-7; TRBD2 might be the D (6 bases). V gave up 5 bases and J gave up 4 bases, with 21 bases separating them. The germline V gene has CDR1 SGHVS and CDR2 FQNEAQ. CDR3 length: 16 residues. CDR3 DNA sequence: TGTGCCAGCAGCCCCCGCCGGGACTCACTCCTGTACGAGCAGTACTTC. Translating gives CASSPRRDSLLYEQYF.

The chain is built from TRBV11-3 and TRBJ1-5; maybe TRBD1 (6 bases). The CDR3 is 16 amino acids. Germline CDR1 and CDR2: SGHNT and YENEEA. The ends were cut back, 2 bases at V and 0 bases at J, with 11 bases in the middle. The CDR3 DNA sequence: TGTGCCAGCAGCTTACCGGACAGTGATAGCAATCAGCCCCAGCATTTT. Residues: CASSLPDSDSNQPQHF. Using reference TRBV11-3 and TRBJ1-5 for the parts outside the CDR3, the full variable domain is EAGVVQSPRYKIIEKKQPVAFWCNPISGHNTLYWYLQNLGQGPELLIRYENEEAVDDSQLPKDRFSAERLKGVDSTLKIQPAELGDSAVYLCASSLPDSDSNQPQHFGDGTRLSIL.

The rearrangement uses TRBV12-3 or TRBV12-4 and TRBJ2-1, with D hard to call. Deletions cut 6 bases from V and 8 bases from J, with 11 bases between. The CDR3 runs 12 residues. CDR3 in amino acids: CASSRQVDEQFF. The CDR3 DNA is TGTGCCAGCAGCCGCCAGGTCGATGAGCAGTTCTTC.

The rearrangement uses TRBV29-1 and TRBJ2-1; D ambiguous. Trimming took off 3 bases at V and 0 bases at J, with 9 bases between the two ends. Germline loops: CDR1 SQVTM, CDR2 ANQGSEA. CDR3 size: 14 residues. In DNA form, the CDR3 reads TGCAGCGTTGACCCCTCCAGCTCCTACAATGAGCAGTTCTTC. Amino acid sequence: CSVDPSSSYNEQFF.

The chain has TRBV4-1 and TRBJ1-1; D perhaps matches TRBD1 (5 bases). With 0 bases removed from V and 0 bases from J, the gap between germline ends came to 23 bases. Germline V lookup: CDR1 MGHRA, CDR2 YSYEKL. The CDR3 sequence is 20 residues long. The CDR3 region is CASSQDTWGPPWGVNTEAFF. The CDR3 region has the DNA TGCGCCAGCAGCCAAGATACTTGGGGACCTCCCTGGGGGGTGAACACTGAAGCTTTCTTT.

This sequence joins TRBV27 and TRBJ2-1, with 7 bases matching TRBD2. V dropped 3 bases and J dropped 5; count of bases not matched to a gene: 10. The germline gives CDR1 MNHEY, CDR2 SMNVEV (reference sequence). The CDR3 spans 16 residues. The CDR3 spells CASSFLGGDVNNEQFF. The CDR3 region has the DNA TGTGCCAGCAGTTTCTTGGGGGGGGACGTCAACAATGAGCAGTTCTTC.

This clone has only one observation. The chain links TRBV7-9 to TRBJ2-7, with D maybe TRBD2 (5 bases). CDR3 size: 12 residues. Germline V gives CDR1 SEHNR, CDR2 FQNEAQ (reference sequence). V was clipped by 5 bases and J by 3 bases, with 8 bases between them. The CDR3 spells CASSRRLYEQYF. Here the CDR3 DNA reads TGTGCCAGCAGCCGGAGGCTCTACGAGCAGTACTTC.